This T cell receptor beta chain derives from a study of shared clonotypes between healthy human individuals. Study summary: Each donor's CD4 naive and CD4 memory cells filled three plates apiece, CD8 naive two, and CD8 memory one. General observations from the study: Naive subsets typically showed greater estimated richness than memory subsets.

V was pared by 1 base and J by 8 bases, with 5 bases of the junction left unmatched. CDR1 is MNHEY and CDR2 is SVGAGI in the germline V gene. The length of the CDR3 is 15 residues. Positively selected for CCR7, the CD45RO-negative cells used as naive CD8 cells excluded terminally differentiated effector memory CD45RA+ cells. Comment on this clone: Its matching antigen is unknown.

Assay used: immunoSEQ multiplex PCR; TCRdb lists only in-frame clones, some missing. The repertoire includes 2 million to 2.5 million clones, about 94% of them detected once, and around 1.1% sits in the top ten. This clonotype was obtained from a young man in good health. Sequences were obtained from naive CD8+ T cells sorted from blood. The chain couples TRBV6-5 to TRBJ2-1; 10 bases are shared with TRBD2. In DNA form, the CDR3 reads TGTGCCAGCAGTTACTTGTTAGCGGGGGGTGATGAGCAGTTCTTC. It specifies CASSYLLAGGDEQFF.